The 3 T cell receptor beta chains given below trace back to one sample, sequenced in a study of shared clonotypes between healthy human individuals. Method: immunoSEQ multiplex PCR; TCRdb's copy keeps in-frame clones and lacks some. The data contain fewer than 2.5 million clones, under 95% of them seen just once; the ten biggest clones take up 0.36%. Material: naive CD4+ T cells from PBMCs. Subset defined: CD45RA+ positively selected. The receptors come from a man aged 18-30 years in good health. Some clones in this sample may be carry-over from other donors' samples.

This sequence joins TRBV27 and TRBJ1-4; D possibly corresponds to TRBD1 (6 bases). Germline CDR1 is MNHEY and CDR2 is SMNVEV (reference sequence). The CDR3 length is 15 residues. V was cut by 7 bases and J by 3 bases, with 15 bases left in between. In DNA, the CDR3 is TGTGCCAGCAAGCCAGGACAGACACCTAATGAAAAACTGTTTTTT. This gives the protein CASKPGQTPNEKLFF.

The V and J genes are TRBV18 and TRBJ1-4; D is unresolved. CDR1 is KGHSH, CDR2 LQKENI, per germline. V gave up 2 bases and J gave up 8 bases, with 12 bases separating them. The length of the CDR3 is 14 residues. CDR3 loop: CASSPGSGGEKLFF. In nucleotides, the CDR3 is TGTGCCAGCTCACCAGGATCGGGAGGGGAAAAACTGTTTTTT.

The rearrangement links TRBV28 to TRBJ2-2; D remains unclear. V was shortened by 2 bases and J by 5 bases, with 6 bases between the two germline ends. This CDR3 region has 13 residues. CDR1 and CDR2 (germline): MDHEN, SYDVKM. The CDR3 region is CASSLRATGELFF. In nucleotides, the CDR3 is TGTGCCAGCAGTTTACGGGCGACCGGGGAGCTGTTTTTT.